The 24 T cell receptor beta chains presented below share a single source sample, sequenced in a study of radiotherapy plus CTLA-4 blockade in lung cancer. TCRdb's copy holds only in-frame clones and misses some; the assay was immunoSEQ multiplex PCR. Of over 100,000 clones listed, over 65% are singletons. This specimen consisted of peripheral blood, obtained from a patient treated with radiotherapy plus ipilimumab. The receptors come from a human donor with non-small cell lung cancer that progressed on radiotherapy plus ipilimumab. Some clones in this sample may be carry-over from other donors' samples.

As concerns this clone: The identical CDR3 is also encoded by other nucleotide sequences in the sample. The CDR3 is CASSSDGHLRGELFF. Here the CDR3 DNA reads TGCGCCAGCAGCTCGGACGGACATTTGCGCGGGGAGCTGTTTTTT. The V gene is TRBV5-1, the J gene TRBJ2-2; a possible D gene is TRBD1 (5 bases). Germline assignment: CDR1 SGHRS and CDR2 YFSETQ. V was pared by 3 bases and J by 7 bases, with 16 bases between. The CDR3 sequence is 15 residues long.

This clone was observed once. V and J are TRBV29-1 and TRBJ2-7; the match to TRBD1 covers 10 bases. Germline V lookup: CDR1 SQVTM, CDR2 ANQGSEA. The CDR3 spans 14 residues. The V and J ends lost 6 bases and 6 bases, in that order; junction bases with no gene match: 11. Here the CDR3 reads CSVYLGDRGSEQYF. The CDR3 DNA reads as TGCAGCGTCTACCTAGGGGACAGGGGAAGCGAGCAGTACTTC.

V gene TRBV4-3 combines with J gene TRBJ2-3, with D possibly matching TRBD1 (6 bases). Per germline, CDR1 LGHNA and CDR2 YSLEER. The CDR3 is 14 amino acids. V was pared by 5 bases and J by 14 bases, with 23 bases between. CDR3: CASSDFFRDMEMYF. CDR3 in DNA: TGCGCCAGCAGCGATTTCTTCAGGGACATGGAGATGTATTTT.

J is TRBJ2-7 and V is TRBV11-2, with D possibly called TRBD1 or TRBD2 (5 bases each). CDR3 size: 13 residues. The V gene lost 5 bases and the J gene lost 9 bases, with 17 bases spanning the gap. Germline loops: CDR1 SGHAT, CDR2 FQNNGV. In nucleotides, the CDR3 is TGTGCCAGCAGCCCTACCGGGGACCAATGGCAGTACTTC. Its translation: CASSPTGDQWQYF.

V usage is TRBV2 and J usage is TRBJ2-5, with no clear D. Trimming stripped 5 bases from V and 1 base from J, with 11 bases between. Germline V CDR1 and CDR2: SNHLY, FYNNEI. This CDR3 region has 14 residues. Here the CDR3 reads CASSQRVGQETQYF. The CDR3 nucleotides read TGTGCCAGCAGTCAAAGGGTTGGCCAAGAGACCCAGTACTTC.

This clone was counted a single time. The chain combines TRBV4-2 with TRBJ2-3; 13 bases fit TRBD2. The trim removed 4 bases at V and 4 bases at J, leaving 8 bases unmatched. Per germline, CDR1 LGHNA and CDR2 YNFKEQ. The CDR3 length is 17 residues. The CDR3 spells CASSPVTSGGAADTQYF. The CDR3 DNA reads TGTGCCAGCAGCCCTGTCACTAGCGGGGGGGCCGCAGATACGCAGTATTTT.

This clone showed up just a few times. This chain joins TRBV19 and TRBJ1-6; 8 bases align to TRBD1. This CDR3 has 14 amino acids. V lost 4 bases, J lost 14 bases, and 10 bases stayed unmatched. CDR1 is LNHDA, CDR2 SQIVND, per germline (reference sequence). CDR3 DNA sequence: TGTGCCAGTAGTACTCGACAGGGGAGCGAGGCCCTCCACTTT. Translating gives CASSTRQGSEALHF.

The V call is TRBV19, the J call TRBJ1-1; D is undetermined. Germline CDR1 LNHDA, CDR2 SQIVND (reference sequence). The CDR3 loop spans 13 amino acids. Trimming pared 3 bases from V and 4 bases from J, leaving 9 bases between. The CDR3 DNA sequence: TGTGCCAGTAGTATCCGGGAAGCCACTGAAGCTTTCTTT. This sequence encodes CASSIREATEAFF.

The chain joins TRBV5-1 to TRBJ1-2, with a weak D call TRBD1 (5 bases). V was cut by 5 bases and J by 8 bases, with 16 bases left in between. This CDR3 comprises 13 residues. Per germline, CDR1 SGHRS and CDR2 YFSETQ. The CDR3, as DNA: TGCGCCAGCAGGGGGGACGGCCCGGGAGGCTACACCTTC. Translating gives CASRGDGPGGYTF.

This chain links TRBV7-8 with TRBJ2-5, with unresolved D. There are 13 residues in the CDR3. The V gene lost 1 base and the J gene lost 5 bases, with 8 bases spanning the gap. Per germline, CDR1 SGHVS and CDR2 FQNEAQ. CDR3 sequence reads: CASSLDRSETQYF. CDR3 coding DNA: TGTGCCAGCAGCTTAGATCGAAGCGAGACCCAGTACTTC.

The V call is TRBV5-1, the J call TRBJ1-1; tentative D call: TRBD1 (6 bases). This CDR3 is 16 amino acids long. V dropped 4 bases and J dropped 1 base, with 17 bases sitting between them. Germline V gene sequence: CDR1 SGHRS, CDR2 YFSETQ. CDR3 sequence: CASSTGTTPENTEAFF. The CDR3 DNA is TGCGCCAGCAGCACCGGGACAACCCCGGAGAACACTGAAGCTTTCTTT.

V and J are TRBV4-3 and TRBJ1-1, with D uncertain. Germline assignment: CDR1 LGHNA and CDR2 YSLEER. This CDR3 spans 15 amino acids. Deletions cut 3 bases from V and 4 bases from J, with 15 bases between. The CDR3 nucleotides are TGCGCCAGCAGCCACGATTTCCATTCGAGCACTGAAGCTTTCTTT. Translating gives CASSHDFHSSTEAFF.

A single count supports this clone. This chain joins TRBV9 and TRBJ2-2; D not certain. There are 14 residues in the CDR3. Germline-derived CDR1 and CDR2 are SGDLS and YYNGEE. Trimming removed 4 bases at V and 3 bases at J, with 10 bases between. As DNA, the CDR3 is TGTGCCAGCAGCCTCAGCGCGGACACCGGGGAGCTGTTTTTT. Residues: CASSLSADTGELFF. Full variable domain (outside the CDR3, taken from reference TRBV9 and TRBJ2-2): DSGVTQTPKHLITATGQRVTLRCSPRSGDLSVYWYQQSLDQGLQFLIQYYNGEERAKGNILERFSAQQFPDLHSELNLSSLELGDSALYFCASSLSADTGELFFGEGSRLTVL.

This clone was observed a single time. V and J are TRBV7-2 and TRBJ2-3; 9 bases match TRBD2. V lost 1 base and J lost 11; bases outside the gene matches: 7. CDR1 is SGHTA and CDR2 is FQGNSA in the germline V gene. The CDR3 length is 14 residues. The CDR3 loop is CASSLVVRGGEQYF. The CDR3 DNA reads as TGTGCCAGCAGCTTAGTCGTACGCGGGGGGGAGCAGTATTTT.

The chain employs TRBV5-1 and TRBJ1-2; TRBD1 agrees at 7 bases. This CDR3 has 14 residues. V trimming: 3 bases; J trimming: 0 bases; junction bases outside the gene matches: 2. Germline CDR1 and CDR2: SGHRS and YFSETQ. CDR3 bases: TGCGCCAGCAGCTGGCAGGGGGCTAACTATGGCTACACCTTC. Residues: CASSWQGANYGYTF.

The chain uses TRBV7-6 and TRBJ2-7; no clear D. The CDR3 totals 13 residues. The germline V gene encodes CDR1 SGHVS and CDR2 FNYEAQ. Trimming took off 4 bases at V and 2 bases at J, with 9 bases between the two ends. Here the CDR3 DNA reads TGTGCCAGCAGCTCGAAATACACCTACGAGCAGTACTTC. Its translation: CASSSKYTYEQYF.

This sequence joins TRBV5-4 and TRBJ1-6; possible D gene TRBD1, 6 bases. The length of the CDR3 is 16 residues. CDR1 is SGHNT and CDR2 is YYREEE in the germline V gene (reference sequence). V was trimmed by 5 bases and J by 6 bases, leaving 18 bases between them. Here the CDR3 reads CASSFGGRASNSPLHF. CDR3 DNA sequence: TGTGCCAGCAGTTTCGGGGGGCGGGCTTCTAATTCACCCCTCCACTTT.

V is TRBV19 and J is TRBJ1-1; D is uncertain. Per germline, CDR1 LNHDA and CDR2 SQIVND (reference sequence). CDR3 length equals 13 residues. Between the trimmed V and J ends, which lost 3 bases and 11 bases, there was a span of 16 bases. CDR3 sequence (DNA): TGTGCCAGTAGTATTACCGGGATCCCGGCGGCTTTCTTT. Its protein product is CASSITGIPAAFF. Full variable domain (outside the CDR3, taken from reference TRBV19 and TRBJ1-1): DGGITQSPKYLFRKEGQNVTLSCEQNLNHDAMYWYRQDPGQGLRLIYYSQIVNDFQKGDIAEGYSVSREKKESFPLTVTSAQKNPTAFYLCASSITGIPAAFFGQGTRLTVV.

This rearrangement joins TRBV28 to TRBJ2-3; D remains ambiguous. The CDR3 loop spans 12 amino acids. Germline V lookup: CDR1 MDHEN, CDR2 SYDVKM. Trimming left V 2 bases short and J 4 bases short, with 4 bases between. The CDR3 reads CASSLRADTQYF. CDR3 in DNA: TGTGCCAGCAGTTTACGTGCAGATACGCAGTATTTT.

CDR3 in DNA: TGTGCCAGCAGTGACCGACAGGGAGGCAATCAGCCCCAGCATTTT. Amino acid sequence: CASSDRQGGNQPQHF. This sequence joins TRBV2 and TRBJ1-5, with 7 positions matching TRBD1. Germline V gives CDR1 SNHLY, CDR2 FYNNEI. The CDR3 loop spans 15 amino acids. With 3 bases clipped from V and 2 bases from J, the junction kept 4 bases outside the gene matches.

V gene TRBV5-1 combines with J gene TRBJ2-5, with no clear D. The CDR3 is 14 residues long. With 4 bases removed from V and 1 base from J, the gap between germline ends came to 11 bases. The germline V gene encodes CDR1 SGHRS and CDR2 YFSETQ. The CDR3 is CASSPTSIQETQYF. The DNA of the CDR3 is TGCGCCAGCAGCCCTACCTCGATCCAAGAGACCCAGTACTTC.

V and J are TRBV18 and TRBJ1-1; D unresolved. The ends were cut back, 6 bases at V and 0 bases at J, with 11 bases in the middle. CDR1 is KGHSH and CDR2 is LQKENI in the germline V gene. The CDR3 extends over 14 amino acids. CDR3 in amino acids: CASSPDVLNTEAFF. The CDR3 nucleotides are TGTGCCAGCTCGCCGGACGTGCTGAACACTGAAGCTTTCTTT. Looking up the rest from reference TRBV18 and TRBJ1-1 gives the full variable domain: NAGVMQNPRHLVRRRGQEARLRCSPMKGHSHVYWYRQLPEEGLKFMVYLQKENIIDESGMPKERFSAEFPKEGPSILRIQQVVRGDSAAYFCASSPDVLNTEAFFGQGTRLTVV.

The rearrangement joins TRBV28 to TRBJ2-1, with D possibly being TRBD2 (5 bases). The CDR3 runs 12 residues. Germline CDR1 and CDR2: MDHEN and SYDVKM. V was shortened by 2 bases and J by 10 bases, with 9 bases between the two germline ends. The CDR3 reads CASSLGLSEQFF. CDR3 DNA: TGTGCCAGCAGTTTAGGACTCTCCGAGCAGTTCTTC.

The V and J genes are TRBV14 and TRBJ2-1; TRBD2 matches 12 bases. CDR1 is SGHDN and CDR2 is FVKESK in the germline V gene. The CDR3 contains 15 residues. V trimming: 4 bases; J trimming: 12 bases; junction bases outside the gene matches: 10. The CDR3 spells CASSPLAGGTLGQFF. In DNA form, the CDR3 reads TGTGCCAGCAGCCCTCTAGCGGGGGGGACCTTAGGGCAGTTCTTC.